One and the same sample provided the 19 T cell receptor beta chains below, sequenced in a study of CD8 T cells in Susac syndrome. An input of roughly 0.45 to 1 ug of RNA was subjected to reverse transcription using random hexamers. TCRdb used MiXCR to reprocess the immunoSEQ multiplex PCR reads, holding one entry per CDR3 protein. The sample lists approximately 190,000 distinct CDR3 sequences, around 93% occurring once. Source material: CD8+ T cells from PBMCs. The source of these receptors is a human donor with Susac syndrome.

This clonotype was picked up a small number of times. The chain uses TRBV20-1 and TRBJ2-5, with D hard to call. The CDR3 loop spans 13 amino acids. CDR1 and CDR2 from the germline V gene are DFQATT and SNEGSKA (reference sequence). With 2 bases removed from V and 1 base from J, the gap between germline ends came to 8 bases. The CDR3: CSARNGTQETQYF. CDR3 DNA: TGCAGTGCTAGAAATGGAACCCAAGAGACCCAGTACTTC.

This clonotype has a single count. This chain joins TRBV6-1 and TRBJ2-6, with TRBD1 matching 11 bases. This CDR3 comprises 16 residues. Germline assignment: CDR1 MNHNS and CDR2 SASEGT. The ends lost 8 bases at V and 0 bases at J; junction bases unmatched: 3. CDR3 in DNA: TGTGCCAGCGGACAGGGGGCTTACTCTGGGGCCAACGTCCTGACTTTC. It yields the protein CASGQGAYSGANVLTF.

This CDR3 reads CASSLSTPDRVYEQYF. Written as DNA, the CDR3 is TGTGCCAGCAGTTTATCAACTCCAGACAGGGTCTACGAGCAGTACTTC. V is TRBV27 and J is TRBJ2-7, with TRBD1 identical over 7 bases. Germline CDR1 is MNHEY and CDR2 is SMNVEV (reference sequence). The CDR3 has 16 residues. The ends lost 0 bases at V and 3 bases at J; junction bases unmatched: 8.

The J gene is TRBJ2-5, the V gene TRBV7-3; D perhaps matches TRBD1 (5 bases). Trimming removed 3 bases from V and 5 bases from J, with 19 bases in between. CDR1 SGHTA and CDR2 FQGTGA come from the germline V gene. The CDR3 sequence is 16 residues long. In DNA form, the CDR3 reads TGTGCCAGCAGCTTGGGTAGGGGCTTGGTTGGCGAGACCCAGTACTTC. This gives the protein CASSLGRGLVGETQYF.

This chain uses TRBV30 with TRBJ2-2, with TRBD1 identical over 7 bases. CDR3 length: 15 residues. CDR1 GTSNPN and CDR2 SVGIG come from the germline V gene (reference sequence). The ends lost 7 bases at V and 2 bases at J; junction bases unmatched: 10. The CDR3 here is CASLCRDRNTGELFF. In DNA, the CDR3 is TGTGCCTCCCTCTGTAGGGACAGAAACACCGGGGAGCTGTTTTTT.

This sequence joins TRBV27 and TRBJ2-1; TRBD2 agrees at 11 bases. Germline V CDR1 and CDR2: MNHEY, SMNVEV (reference sequence). V was pared by 9 bases and J by 5 bases, with 6 bases of the junction left unmatched. The CDR3 totals 14 residues. CDR3 DNA: TGTGCCAGTACCCTAGCGGGAGGTGACAATGAGCAGTTCTTC. It translates to CASTLAGGDNEQFF.

The rearrangement uses TRBV6-5 and TRBJ2-7; the D gene is possibly TRBD2 (6 bases). CDR1 and CDR2 from the germline V gene are MNHEY and SVGAGI. V was trimmed by 8 bases and J by 3 bases, leaving 11 bases between them. The CDR3 contains 12 residues. CDR3 loop: CASGAGGYEQYF. The CDR3 region has the DNA TGTGCCAGCGGGGCCGGGGGCTACGAGCAGTACTTC.

This CDR3 is CSARVAGGETQYF. CDR3 nucleotides: TGCAGTGCTAGAGTCGCGGGAGGAGAGACCCAGTACTTC. The chain links TRBV20-1 to TRBJ2-5, with 8 bases fitting TRBD2. The germline V gene encodes CDR1 DFQATT and CDR2 SNEGSKA (reference sequence). The length of the CDR3 is 13 residues. V was pared by 1 base and J by 4 bases, with 2 bases of the junction left unmatched.

The J gene is TRBJ2-1, the V gene TRBV2; no reliable D call. Trimming took 6 bases from V and 8 from J, leaving 23 bases between them. Germline lookup yields CDR1 SNHLY and CDR2 FYNNEI. CDR3 length equals 16 residues. The CDR3 sequence is CASSREDPGDIYEQFF. The CDR3 nucleotides are TGTGCCAGCAGCCGAGAGGACCCCGGAGATATCTATGAGCAGTTCTTC.

The chain employs TRBV6-5 and TRBJ2-1; a weak D match, TRBD2 (6 bases). This CDR3 region has 15 residues. V lost 5 bases, J lost 6 bases, and 17 bases lay in between. The germline V gene encodes CDR1 MNHEY and CDR2 SVGAGI. CDR3 coding DNA: TGTGCCAGCAGTCATCGGAGGGCCGGGCGCAATGAGCAGTTCTTC. It encodes CASSHRRAGRNEQFF.

V usage is TRBV12-3 or TRBV12-4 and J usage is TRBJ2-3; 13 bases align to TRBD2. Losses at the gene ends were 6 bases for V and 4 bases for J; bases not matched to a gene: 13. The CDR3 consists of 18 residues. CDR3 protein: CASRTPSLAGGPPDTQYF. The CDR3 nucleotides are TGTGCCAGCAGGACACCCTCACTAGCGGGGGGGCCGCCAGATACGCAGTATTTT.

In nucleotides, the CDR3 is TGTGCCACCAGCAGAGATGGGCGCGGGCAGTATTTT. This gives the protein CATSRDGRGQYF. The rearrangement links TRBV15 to TRBJ2-3, with D uncertain. Germline V gene lookup returns CDR1 LNHNV and CDR2 YYDKDF (reference sequence). V lost 0 bases and J lost 11, with 9 bases in between. The CDR3 spans 12 residues.

This clonotype was seen only a few times. The rearrangement joins TRBV9 to TRBJ2-3; TRBD2 matches 8 bases. Germline V gene sequence: CDR1 SGDLS, CDR2 YYNGEE. V was pared by 4 bases and J by 3 bases, with 4 bases of the junction left unmatched. This CDR3 has 14 residues. The CDR3 DNA sequence: TGTGCCAGCAGCCCGGGGGGGGATACAGATACGCAGTATTTT. This codes for CASSPGGDTDTQYF. The full variable domain, rest sourced from reference TRBV9 and TRBJ2-3, is DSGVTQTPKHLITATGQRVTLRCSPRSGDLSVYWYQQSLDQGLQFLIQYYNGEERAKGNILERFSAQQFPDLHSELNLSSLELGDSALYFCASSPGGDTDTQYFGPGTRLTVL.

The rearrangement joins TRBV30 to TRBJ2-5; 8 bases agree with TRBD1. Germline V CDR1 and CDR2: GTSNPN, SVGIG (reference sequence). The V gene end was trimmed by 4 bases and the J gene end by 5 bases; junction bases not matched to a gene: 12. The CDR3 extends over 15 amino acids. The CDR3 coding sequence is TGTGCCTGGACACCGGGACAGGAGGCTCGGGAGACCCAGTACTTC. It codes for CAWTPGQEARETQYF.

The genes are TRBV29-1 and TRBJ1-2; 7 bases are a match to TRBD1. CDR1 and CDR2 (germline): SQVTM, ANQGSEA. The ends lost 8 bases at V and 2 bases at J; junction bases unmatched: 11. This CDR3 is built from 14 residues. CDR3 in amino acids: CSHEETGQNYGYTF. CDR3 coding DNA: TGCAGCCATGAGGAGACGGGACAGAACTATGGCTACACCTTC.

The rearrangement uses TRBV11-2 and TRBJ2-1; 8 nucleotides line up with TRBD2. Looked up from germline, CDR1 is SGHAT and CDR2 is FQNNGV. This CDR3 region has 16 residues. The V segment lost 5 bases and the J segment 2 bases; nucleotides outside the gene matches: 8. CDR3 amino acids: CASSIPTSGAYNEQFF. CDR3 in DNA: TGTGCCAGCAGCATACCCACTAGCGGAGCCTACAATGAGCAGTTCTTC. Using reference TRBV11-2 and TRBJ2-1 for the parts outside the CDR3, the full variable domain is EAGVAQSPRYKIIEKRQSVAFWCNPISGHATLYWYQQILGQGPKLLIQFQNNGVVDDSQLPKDRFSAERLKGVDSTLKIQPAKLEDSAVYLCASSIPTSGAYNEQFFGPGTRLTVL.

The genes are TRBV30 and TRBJ1-2, with D uncertain. V was cut by 1 base and J by 8 bases, with 20 bases left in between. CDR3 size: 15 residues. The germline V gene has CDR1 GTSNPN and CDR2 SVGIG (reference sequence). DNA for the CDR3: TGTGCCTGGAGTGCACATCCGTCCAGTTTAGTCGGCTACACCTTC. Amino acid sequence: CAWSAHPSSLVGYTF.

This chain joins TRBV2 and TRBJ2-1; no firm D call. The CDR3 spans 16 residues. V lost 11 bases and J lost 3, with 23 bases in between. Germline assignment: CDR1 SNHLY and CDR2 FYNNEI. In DNA, the CDR3 is TGTGCCCGCGGCCGAGGACCGGGTGTGAGCTACAATGAGCAGTTCTTC. It yields the protein CARGRGPGVSYNEQFF.

V and J are TRBV30 and TRBJ1-1; the D is unclear. This CDR3 is built from 10 residues. The ends were cut back, 5 bases at V and 2 bases at J, with 3 bases in the middle. The V gene's germline CDR1 is GTSNPN and CDR2 SVGIG (reference sequence). DNA for the CDR3: TGTGCCTGGGATAACACTGAAGCTTTCTTT. Encoded protein: CAWDNTEAFF.